The 10 T cell receptor beta chains below were found in one sample sequenced in a study of blood T cell repertoires in COVID-19. Measured with immunoSEQ multiplex PCR; TCRdb has only the in-frame clones, and not every one. Among approximately 350,000 clones listed, about 90% were seen once. The sample was peripheral blood. Source of these receptors: a woman between 18 and 29 years old who had recovered from COVID-19.

The gene calls are TRBV9 and TRBJ2-5; a weak D match, TRBD2 (5 bases). The CDR3 covers 15 residues. V lost 0 bases to trimming and J lost 8 bases, with 17 bases between them. Germline assignment: CDR1 SGDLS and CDR2 YYNGEE. CDR3 sequence (DNA): TGTGCCAGCAGCGTAGGAGGGTACCCCAAGGATACCCAGTACTTC. Protein product: CASSVGGYPKDTQYF.

The chain links TRBV7-9 to TRBJ2-3, with TRBD1 matching 10 bases. The V gene's germline CDR1 is SEHNR and CDR2 FQNEAQ (reference sequence). The CDR3 is 17 residues long. Germline trimming cut 4 bases from V and 6 bases from J; bases unmatched to any gene: 13. The DNA of the CDR3 is TGTGCCAGCAGCTGGAGGACAGGGGGGGCGATAGCGGATACGCAGTATTTT. It is translated as CASSWRTGGAIADTQYF.

The chain links TRBV9 to TRBJ2-6; TRBD2 matches at 9 bases. CDR1 is SGDLS and CDR2 is YYNGEE in the germline V gene. Unmatched junction bases numbered 9, after V lost 2 bases and J lost 0 bases. The CDR3 has 19 amino acids. CDR3 DNA sequence: TGTGCCAGCAGCGTTGGTAAGCTAGCGGGAAGCTCTGGGGCCAACGTCCTGACTTTC. The encoded protein is CASSVGKLAGSSGANVLTF.

This chain links TRBV5-4 with TRBJ2-3; tentatively, D is TRBD2 (7 bases). V lost 1 base, J lost 4 bases, and 13 bases lay in between. Germline V lookup: CDR1 SGHNT, CDR2 YYREEE (reference sequence). This CDR3 is built from 15 residues. DNA for the CDR3: TGTGCCAGCAGCTTGAGGGGGAGGGGGGCAGATACGCAGTATTTT. As protein: CASSLRGRGADTQYF.

The rearrangement joins TRBV5-8 to TRBJ2-3, with a weak D call TRBD2 (6 bases). The CDR3 contains 18 residues. The V and J ends lost 0 bases and 4 bases respectively, with 21 bases between them. The germline V gene encodes CDR1 SGHTS and CDR2 YDEGEE. CDR3 DNA sequence: TGTGCCAGCAGCTTGGCAGCGCTACAAGGGACTCGCGCAGATACGCAGTATTTT. Translating gives CASSLAALQGTRADTQYF.

This clone was counted only a few times. The chain couples TRBV7-2 to TRBJ1-2; D possibly corresponds to TRBD1 (5 bases). The length of the CDR3 is 15 residues. Per germline, CDR1 SGHTA and CDR2 FQGNSA. Trimming took 6 bases from V and 6 from J, leaving 20 bases between them. This CDR3 reads CASRSTSGGLNGYTF. The DNA of the CDR3 is TGTGCCAGCAGATCCACTAGTGGGGGGTTGAATGGCTACACCTTC.

The chain employs TRBV7-2 and TRBJ2-1; TRBD2 is a possible D gene (6 bases). Trimming took 4 bases from V and 10 from J, leaving 23 bases between them. Germline V lookup: CDR1 SGHTA, CDR2 FQGNSA. CDR3 length: 16 amino acids. For the CDR3, the DNA is TGTGCCAGCAGCTCGGGACTCGTGGCTTATACTAGCGAGCAGTTCTTC. Translating gives CASSSGLVAYTSEQFF.

The chain is built from TRBV3-1 (or the pseudogene TRBV3-2) and TRBJ2-3; a weak D match, TRBD2 (5 bases). The germline CDR1 and CDR2 sequences are LGHDT and YNNKEL (reference sequence). Deletions cut 4 bases from V and 4 bases from J, with 12 bases between. CDR3 size: 14 residues. In DNA form, the CDR3 reads TGTGCCAGCAGCCTCGGTGAGGGATCAGATACGCAGTATTTT. Its translation: CASSLGEGSDTQYF.

The V gene is TRBV6-6, the J gene TRBJ1-1, with 7 bases that match TRBD1. V shed 9 bases, J shed 0 bases, and the junction held 13 bases outside the gene matches. This CDR3 has 16 amino acids. CDR1 is MNHNY and CDR2 is SVGAGI in the germline V gene (reference sequence). CDR3 sequence: CASPPASGQLNTEAFF. The CDR3 DNA reads as TGTGCCAGTCCACCGGCATCGGGACAGTTGAACACTGAAGCTTTCTTT.

The count of this clone is one. The chain is built from TRBV2 and TRBJ2-3, with D possibly matching TRBD2 (6 bases). The CDR3 contains 15 residues. Germline CDR1 reads SNHLY; CDR2 reads FYNNEI. V was pared by 6 bases and J by 2 bases, with 15 bases between. CDR3 nucleotide sequence: TGTGCCAGCAGGAGGGTCGGCGGGGACACAGATACGCAGTATTTT. This encodes CASRRVGGDTDTQYF.